In its sample, the clone carrying this T cell receptor beta chain was seen a few times. No antigen is known for it. Germline lookup yields CDR1 MNHEY and CDR2 SMNVEV (reference sequence). V lost 6 bases to trimming and J lost 6 bases; unmatched junction nucleotides: 8. The CDR3 runs 14 residues. These data originate in a study of beta chain features in type 1 diabetes. Study outcomes and limitations: Within each of all four CD4+ subsets, Type 1 diabetes patients had TCRB CDR3s that were moderately but significantly shorter.

The whole isolated RNA underwent reverse transcription, so sequencing captured expressed TCRB transcripts. Profiled with immunoSEQ multiplex PCR; TCRdb holds only in-frame clones, not every one. Seen here are roughly 330,000 clones, roughly 12% observed once, and the top ten hold about 0.016%. V and J are TRBV27 and TRBJ2-4; 7 nucleotides agree with TRBD1. The sequenced sample was naive CD4+ T cells from blood. The receptor comes from a young woman with type 1 diabetes. CDR3 sequence: CASRATGERNIQYF. DNA of the CDR3: TGTGCCAGCAGGGCCACAGGGGAGCGAAACATTCAGTACTTC.